Listed here is a single T cell receptor beta chain. The sample originates from a study of shared clonotypes between healthy human individuals. Naivety among CD8 cells was defined by CD45RO negativity and positive CCR7 selection, thereby excluding terminally differentiated effector memory CD45RA+ cells. Data came from immunoSEQ multiplex PCR; TCRdb stores just in-frame clones and leaves some out. The repertoire holds about 1.9 million clones, about 93% seen once, with under 2% in the top ten. Sequences were obtained from naive CD8+ T cells from PBMCs. This sequence originates from a man between 18 and 29 years old in good health. Some clones in this sample may be carry-over from other donors' samples.

The CDR3 sequence: CASSARTGRGVSEQYF. The CDR3 region has the DNA TGTGCCAGCAGTGCTCGGACGGGGAGGGGTGTAAGCGAGCAGTACTTC. This sequence joins TRBV6-1 and TRBJ2-7; TRBD2 matches at 7 bases. The germline V gene encodes CDR1 MNHNS and CDR2 SASEGT. J lost 6 bases, V lost 4 bases, and 15 bases had no gene match. The CDR3 has 16 amino acids.